Shown below are 17 T cell receptor beta chains from a single sample sequenced in a study of human T cells and chemical hapten exposure. Specified time point: patch test 1, 2 weeks after DPC sensitization. Treatment denoted: therapeutic diphenylcyclopropenone sensitization with weekly scalp DPC. MiXCR, run by TCRdb on the RACE reads, gives a single entry per CDR3 protein. This table has about 360,000 distinct CDR3 sequences, 4.8% appearing once. Here the sequenced sample was whole blood, taken in connection with sensitization to the hapten diphenylcyclopropenone (DPC). The receptors derive from a woman aged 50 to 60 with alopecia areata. Some clones in this sample may be carry-over from other donors' samples.

This clonotype was counted at least ten times. This rearrangement joins TRBV12-3 or TRBV12-4 to TRBJ1-5; 9 nucleotides align to TRBD1. Unmatched junction bases numbered 3, after V lost 7 bases and J lost 5 bases. The CDR3 length is 13 residues. CDR3 amino acids: CASTRTGDQPQHF. The CDR3 nucleotides read TGTGCCAGCACCCGGACAGGGGATCAGCCCCAGCATTTT.

This clonotype was recorded a few times. The chain joins TRBV3-1 to TRBJ2-3; TRBD1 might be the D (5 bases). CDR3 length: 13 residues. V gave up 5 bases and J gave up 2 bases, with 8 bases separating them. CDR1 is LGHDT, CDR2 YNNKEL, per germline (reference sequence). The CDR3 reads CASSDSNTDTQYF. Here the CDR3 DNA reads TGTGCCAGCAGCGACAGCAACACAGATACGCAGTATTTT.

The chain links TRBV12-3 or TRBV12-4 to TRBJ2-7; D is undetermined. Trimming took 5 bases from V and 2 from J, leaving 10 bases between them. The CDR3 spans 13 residues. The CDR3 sequence is CASSPLGPYEQYF. The CDR3 coding sequence is TGTGCCAGCAGTCCTTTAGGACCCTACGAGCAGTACTTC.

This chain uses TRBV27 with TRBJ1-4; 8 bases map to TRBD1. Looked up from germline, CDR1 is MNHEY and CDR2 is SMNVEV (reference sequence). The CDR3 has 14 amino acids. With V trimmed by 2 bases and J by 7 bases, 3 bases remained unmatched. The CDR3 loop is CASSLQGAGEKLFF. CDR3 in DNA: TGTGCCAGCAGTTTACAGGGGGCTGGTGAAAAACTGTTTTTT. The whole variable domain, remainder taken from reference TRBV27 and TRBJ1-4, is EAQVTQNPRYLITVTGKKLTVTCSQNMNHEYMSWYRQDPGLGLRQIYYSMNVEVTDKGDVPEGYKVSRKEKRNFPLILESPSPNQTSLYFCASSLQGAGEKLFFGSGTQLSVL.

The sample holds many counts of this clonotype. The chain links TRBV28 to TRBJ2-7; TRBD1 agrees at 8 bases. V was clipped by 7 bases and J by 2 bases; unmatched bases: 10. The length of the CDR3 is 15 residues. Germline values: CDR1 MDHEN, CDR2 SYDVKM. The chain's CDR3 is CASNSGQGVTYEQYF. Written as DNA, the CDR3 is TGTGCCAGCAACTCAGGACAGGGTGTAACCTACGAGCAGTACTTC. Full variable domain (missing parts from reference TRBV28 and TRBJ2-7): DVKVTQSSRYLVKRTGEKVFLECVQDMDHENMFWYRQDPGLGLRLIYFSYDVKMKEKGDIPEGYSVSREKKERFSLILESASTNQTSMYLCASNSGQGVTYEQYFGPGTRLTVT.

This clonotype was picked up a small number of times. The genes are TRBV5-1 and TRBJ2-7; 9 nucleotides line up with TRBD1. Germline assignment: CDR1 SGHRS and CDR2 YFSETQ. Losses at the gene ends were 4 bases for V and 6 bases for J; bases not matched to a gene: 11. The CDR3 is 15 amino acids. The CDR3 region is CASSPMGQGGSEQYF. The DNA for the CDR3 is TGCGCCAGCAGCCCGATGGGACAGGGCGGAAGCGAGCAGTACTTC. The whole variable domain, filled in from reference TRBV5-1 and TRBJ2-7, reads KAGVTQTPRYLIKTRGQQVTLSCSPISGHRSVSWYQQTPGQGLQFLFEYFSETQRNKGNFPGRFSGRQFSNSRSEMNVSTLELGDSALYLCASSPMGQGGSEQYFGPGTRLTVT.

In this sample, this clonotype turned up a few times. This chain links TRBV18 with TRBJ2-7; no clear D gene. The CDR3 loop spans 16 amino acids. Germline lookup yields CDR1 KGHSH and CDR2 LQKENI. V was clipped by 2 bases and J by 5 bases, with 19 bases between them. The CDR3 sequence is CASSPAFQVLSDEQYF. The DNA for the CDR3 is TGTGCCAGCTCACCAGCGTTTCAGGTACTATCAGACGAGCAGTACTTC.

This clonotype showed up many times. The rearrangement uses TRBV12-3 or TRBV12-4 and TRBJ2-7, with unresolved D. This CDR3 has 14 residues. Trimming stripped 8 bases from V and 0 bases from J, with 14 bases between. The CDR3 sequence is CASAPGRSSYEQYF. The CDR3 DNA reads as TGTGCCAGCGCACCTGGGCGTAGCTCCTACGAGCAGTACTTC.

This clonotype has more than one count but fewer than ten. This chain links TRBV20-1 with TRBJ1-1, with D maybe TRBD1 (5 bases). V was cut by 5 bases and J by 2 bases, with 12 bases left in between. Looked up from germline, CDR1 is DFQATT and CDR2 is SNEGSKA (reference sequence). The CDR3 runs to 13 residues. The chain's CDR3 is CSAHSDSNTEAFF. CDR3 DNA sequence: TGCAGTGCTCACTCTGACAGCAACACTGAAGCTTTCTTT.

V gene TRBV9 combines with J gene TRBJ2-3; a possible D gene is TRBD2 (7 bases). The CDR3 sequence is 16 residues long. The germline gives CDR1 SGDLS, CDR2 YYNGEE. Trimming cost V 0 bases and J 3 bases, with 14 bases left between them. CDR3 residues: CASSVAGGGDTDTQYF. In DNA, the CDR3 is TGTGCCAGCAGCGTAGCTGGCGGGGGCGATACAGATACGCAGTATTTT.

At least ten counts were recorded for this clonotype. This chain uses TRBV5-1 with TRBJ1-1; D is uncertain. The CDR3 length is 15 residues. The germline V and J ends were trimmed by 0 bases and 0 bases, with 9 bases remaining between them. CDR1 and CDR2 from the germline V gene are SGHRS and YFSETQ. Written as DNA, the CDR3 is TGCGCCAGCAGCTTGGCGGTTTTGATGAACACTGAAGCTTTCTTT. Amino acid sequence: CASSLAVLMNTEAFF.

The rearrangement links TRBV2 to TRBJ1-1, with 12 bases matching TRBD1. Germline V gene lookup returns CDR1 SNHLY and CDR2 FYNNEI. After removal of 6 bases from V and 0 bases from J, the junction contained 11 bases not matched to a gene. This CDR3 has 18 amino acids. The CDR3 region is CASRGGTGGNWMNTEAFF. The DNA of the CDR3 is TGTGCCAGCAGGGGTGGGACAGGGGGCAATTGGATGAACACTGAAGCTTTCTTT.

This clonotype was counted at least ten times. The gene calls are TRBV9 and TRBJ2-3; the D is unclear. This CDR3 is 15 amino acids long. V shed 4 bases and J shed 3 bases, with 15 bases lying between them. Germline V gene lookup returns CDR1 SGDLS and CDR2 YYNGEE. CDR3 in amino acids: CASSPWPDPTDTQYF. The CDR3 coding sequence is TGTGCCAGCAGCCCCTGGCCCGACCCAACAGATACGCAGTATTTT.

This clonotype was counted ten times or more. This sequence joins TRBV20-1 and TRBJ2-3; D tentatively reads TRBD1 or TRBD2 (5 bases each). Germline values: CDR1 DFQATT, CDR2 SNEGSKA (reference sequence). The CDR3 has 14 amino acids. V was trimmed by 4 bases and J by 2 bases, leaving 13 bases between them. CDR3 amino acids: CSAISGTFTDTQYF. CDR3 in DNA: TGCAGTGCTATTTCCGGGACCTTCACAGATACGCAGTATTTT.

This clonotype came up many times. J is TRBJ2-6 and V is TRBV5-1, with D possibly being TRBD2 (5 bases). Trimming cost V 3 bases and J 0 bases, with 7 bases left between them. The germline V gene has CDR1 SGHRS and CDR2 YFSETQ. CDR3 size: 15 residues. The CDR3 nucleotides read TGCGCCAGCAGCTCAACTAGCTCTGGGGCCAACGTCCTGACTTTC. Its translation is CASSSTSSGANVLTF. The whole variable domain, filled in from reference TRBV5-1 and TRBJ2-6, reads KAGVTQTPRYLIKTRGQQVTLSCSPISGHRSVSWYQQTPGQGLQFLFEYFSETQRNKGNFPGRFSGRQFSNSRSEMNVSTLELGDSALYLCASSSTSSGANVLTFGAGSRLTVL.

This clonotype has ten or more counts. The chain joins TRBV5-1 to TRBJ2-2, with a possible D match to TRBD1 (5 bases). The germline V gene has CDR1 SGHRS and CDR2 YFSETQ. The CDR3 extends over 16 amino acids. V lost 4 bases and J lost 0, with 13 bases in between. The CDR3 DNA reads TGCGCCAGCAGCACCTGGGGCGGTTCGAACACCGGGGAGCTGTTTTTT. Protein: CASSTWGGSNTGELFF.

The gene calls are TRBV2 and TRBJ2-3; tentatively, D is TRBD2 (5 bases). The CDR3 extends over 18 amino acids. From germline, CDR1 is SNHLY and CDR2 FYNNEI. The V end lost 3 bases, the J end lost 4 bases, and 23 bases lay between the germline ends. CDR3 in amino acids: CASSDDGVTPSLADTQYF. In DNA, the CDR3 is TGTGCCAGCAGTGATGACGGGGTCACCCCCTCTCTTGCAGATACGCAGTATTTT.